What follows are 10 T cell receptor beta chains derived from one specimen sequenced in a study of T cell repertoires in cytomegalovirus infection. What these receptors recognize is not known. Via MiXCR, TCRdb re-called the reads, giving one row per CDR3 protein. Of about 160,000 distinct CDR3 sequences in the sample, about 20% were seen once. Sequenced material: CD8+ T cells from cultured PBMCs, taken from culture after CMV antigen stimulation. The receptors stem from a human donor in good health (CMV status not recorded). Some clones in this sample may be carry-over from other donors' samples.

V gene TRBV12-3 or TRBV12-4 combines with J gene TRBJ2-7; D gene ambiguous. CDR3 length equals 15 residues. V lost 1 base, J lost 3 bases, and 13 bases lay in between. CDR3 sequence reads: CASSLGLPGDYEQYF. The CDR3 nucleotides read TGTGCCAGCAGTTTAGGTTTACCTGGGGACTACGAGCAGTACTTC.

V gene TRBV20-1 combines with J gene TRBJ2-1, with 7 positions matching TRBD1. CDR1 and CDR2 from the germline V gene are DFQATT and SNEGSKA (reference sequence). The V gene end was trimmed by 7 bases and the J gene end by 6 bases; junction bases not matched to a gene: 6. CDR3 length: 12 residues. CDR3 protein: CSVWAGGNEQFF. Written as DNA, the CDR3 is TGCAGTGTATGGGCAGGGGGCAATGAGCAGTTCTTC.

This clonotype was found many times. V and J are TRBV12-3 or TRBV12-4 and TRBJ2-1, with D uncertain. CDR3 length: 15 amino acids. V was clipped by 6 bases and J by 0 bases, with 12 bases between them. In DNA, the CDR3 is TGTGCCAGCAGCCGGTCCCCGAGCTCCTACAATGAGCAGTTCTTC. This translates into CASSRSPSSYNEQFF.

The genes are TRBV12-3 or TRBV12-4 and TRBJ2-5; 11 nucleotides agree with TRBD2. Germline trimming cut 2 bases from V and 1 base from J; bases unmatched to any gene: 3. The CDR3 is 16 residues long. CDR3 sequence (DNA): TGTGCCAGCAGTTTATCTAGCGGGGGGATCCAAGAGACCCAGTACTTC. Its protein product is CASSLSSGGIQETQYF.

This clonotype was seen a few times. This sequence joins TRBV12-3 or TRBV12-4 and TRBJ1-3; maybe TRBD1 (6 bases). The V and J ends lost 7 bases and 0 bases respectively, with 10 bases between them. The CDR3 length is 14 residues. Here the CDR3 DNA reads TGTGCCAGCACCACAGGGCCCTCTGGAAACACCATATATTTT. It codes for CASTTGPSGNTIYF.

The CDR3 reads CASSEGGRTNTGELFF. For the CDR3, the DNA is TGTGCCAGCAGTGAAGGGGGCAGGACGAACACCGGGGAGCTGTTTTTT. This chain joins TRBV6-1 and TRBJ2-2; tentatively, D is TRBD1 (5 bases). The CDR3 is 16 residues long. V lost 1 base to trimming and J lost 0 bases, with 9 bases between them. Germline V gene sequence: CDR1 MNHNS, CDR2 SASEGT.

This clonotype appeared a few times. The chain has TRBV6-2 or TRBV6-3 and TRBJ2-3; D may correspond to TRBD1 or TRBD2 (5 bases each). CDR1 and CDR2 from the germline V gene are MNHEY and SVGEGT. The ends were cut back, 5 bases at V and 0 bases at J, with 15 bases in the middle. The CDR3 runs 16 residues. CDR3 sequence: CASSPGPGTSTDTQYF. The DNA for the CDR3 is TGTGCCAGCAGTCCGGGTCCGGGGACCAGCACAGATACGCAGTATTTT.

The chain has TRBV7-2 and TRBJ2-7; no definite D call. The CDR3 spans 13 residues. Between the trimmed V and J ends, which lost 2 bases and 2 bases, there was a span of 7 bases. Germline V gives CDR1 SGHTA, CDR2 FQGNSA. For the CDR3, the DNA is TGTGCCAGCAGCTTATACTCGACCTACGAGCAGTACTTC. Translation: CASSLYSTYEQYF.

The chain uses TRBV7-2 and TRBJ2-4; D gene ambiguous. V was shortened by 1 base and J by 11 bases, with 9 bases between the two germline ends. The CDR3 has 12 amino acids. Germline values: CDR1 SGHTA, CDR2 FQGNSA. CDR3 protein: CASSLGTNFQYF. The CDR3 DNA follows: TGTGCCAGCAGCTTAGGGACCAATTTTCAGTACTTC.

This clonotype has just one count. V and J are TRBV11-2 and TRBJ1-1, with D unclear. V shed 3 bases and J shed 1 base, with 9 bases lying between them. There are 14 residues in the CDR3. From germline, CDR1 is SGHAT and CDR2 FQNNGV. The chain's CDR3 is CASSFLEGNTEAFF. The CDR3 bases are TGTGCCAGCAGCTTCCTTGAGGGGAACACTGAAGCTTTCTTT.